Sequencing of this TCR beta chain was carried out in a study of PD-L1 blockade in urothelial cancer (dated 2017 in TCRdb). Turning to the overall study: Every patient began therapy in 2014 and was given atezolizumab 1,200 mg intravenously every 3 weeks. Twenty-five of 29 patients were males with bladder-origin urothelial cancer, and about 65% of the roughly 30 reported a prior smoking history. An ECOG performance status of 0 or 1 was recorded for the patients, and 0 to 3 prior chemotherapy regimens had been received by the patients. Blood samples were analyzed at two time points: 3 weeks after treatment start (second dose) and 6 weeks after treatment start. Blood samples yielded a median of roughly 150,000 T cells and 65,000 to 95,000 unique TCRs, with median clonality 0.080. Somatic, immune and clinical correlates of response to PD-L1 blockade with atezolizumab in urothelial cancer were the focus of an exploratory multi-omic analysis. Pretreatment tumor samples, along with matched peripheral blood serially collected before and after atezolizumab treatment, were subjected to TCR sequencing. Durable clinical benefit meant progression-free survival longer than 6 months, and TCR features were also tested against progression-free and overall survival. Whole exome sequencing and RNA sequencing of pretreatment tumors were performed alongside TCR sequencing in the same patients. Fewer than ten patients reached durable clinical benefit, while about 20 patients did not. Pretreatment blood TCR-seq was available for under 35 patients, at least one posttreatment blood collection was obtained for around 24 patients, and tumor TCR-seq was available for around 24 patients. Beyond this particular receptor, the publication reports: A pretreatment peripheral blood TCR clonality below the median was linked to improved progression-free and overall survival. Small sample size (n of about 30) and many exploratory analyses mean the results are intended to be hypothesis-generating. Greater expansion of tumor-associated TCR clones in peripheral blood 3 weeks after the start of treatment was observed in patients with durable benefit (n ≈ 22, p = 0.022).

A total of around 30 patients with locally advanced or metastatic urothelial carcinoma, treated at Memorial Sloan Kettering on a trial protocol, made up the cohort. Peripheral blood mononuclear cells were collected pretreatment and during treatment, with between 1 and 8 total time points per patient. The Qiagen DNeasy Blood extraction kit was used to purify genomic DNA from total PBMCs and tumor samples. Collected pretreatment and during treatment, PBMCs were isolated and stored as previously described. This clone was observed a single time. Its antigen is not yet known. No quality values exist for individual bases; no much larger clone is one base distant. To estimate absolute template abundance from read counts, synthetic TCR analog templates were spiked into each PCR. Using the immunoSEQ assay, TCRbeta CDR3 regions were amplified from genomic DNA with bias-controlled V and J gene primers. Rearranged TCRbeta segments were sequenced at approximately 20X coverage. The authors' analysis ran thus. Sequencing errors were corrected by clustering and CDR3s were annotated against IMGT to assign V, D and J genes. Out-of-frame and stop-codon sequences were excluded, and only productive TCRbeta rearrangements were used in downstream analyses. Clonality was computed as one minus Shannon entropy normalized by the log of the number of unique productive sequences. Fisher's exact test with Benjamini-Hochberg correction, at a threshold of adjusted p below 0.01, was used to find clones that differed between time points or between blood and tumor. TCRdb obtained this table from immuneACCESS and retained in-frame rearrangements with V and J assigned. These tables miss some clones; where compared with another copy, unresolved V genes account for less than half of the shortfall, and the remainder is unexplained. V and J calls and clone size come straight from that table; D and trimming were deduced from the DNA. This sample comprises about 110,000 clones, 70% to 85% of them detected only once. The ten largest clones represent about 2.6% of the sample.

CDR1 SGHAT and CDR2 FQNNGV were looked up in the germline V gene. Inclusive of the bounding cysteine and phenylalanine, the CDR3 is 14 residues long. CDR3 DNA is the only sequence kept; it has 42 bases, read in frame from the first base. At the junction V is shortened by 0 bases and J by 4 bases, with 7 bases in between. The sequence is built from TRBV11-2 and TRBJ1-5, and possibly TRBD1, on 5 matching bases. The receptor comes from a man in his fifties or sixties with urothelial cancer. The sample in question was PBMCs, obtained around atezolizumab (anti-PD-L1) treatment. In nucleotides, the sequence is TGTGCCAGCAGCTTAGAGCCAGGGAATCAGCCCCAGCATTTT. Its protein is CASSLEPGNQPQHF. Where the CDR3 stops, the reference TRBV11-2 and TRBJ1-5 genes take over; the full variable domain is EAGVAQSPRYKIIEKRQSVAFWCNPISGHATLYWYQQILGQGPKLLIQFQNNGVVDDSQLPKDRFSAERLKGVDSTLKIQPAKLEDSAVYLCASSLEPGNQPQHFGDGTRLSIL.